The next 6 T cell receptor beta chains were all read from a single sample in a study of a mutant IDH1 vaccine in newly diagnosed glioma. These receptors' targets are unknown. Time point given: week 23, last vaccination. Each vaccine dose was 300 ug of mutant IDH1 20-mer peptide, with topical imiquimod. TCRdb's table, derived via immunoSEQ multiplex PCR, lists solely in-frame clones and lacks some. The sample comprises roughly 40,000 clones, approximately 90% of which are singletons, and 3.9% rests with the top ten. Specimen: PBMCs, collected from a glioma patient whose treatment included an IDH1 peptide vaccine. These receptors were obtained from a man aged 50-60 years with glioma.

The CDR3 sequence is CASSSTSGSFDYEQFF. The CDR3 DNA sequence: TGTGCCAGCAGCTCGACTAGCGGGAGCTTTGACTATGAGCAGTTCTTC. V gene TRBV9 combines with J gene TRBJ2-1; 12 nucleotides align to TRBD2. V trimming: 4 bases; J trimming: 8 bases; junction bases outside the gene matches: 10. The germline V gene has CDR1 SGDLS and CDR2 YYNGEE. This CDR3 has 16 residues.

This clone was counted once. The gene calls are TRBV4-2 and TRBJ1-6; D perhaps matches TRBD1 (5 bases). Trimming removed 0 bases from V and 5 bases from J, with 11 bases in between. The CDR3 totals 16 residues. Germline V gives CDR1 LGHNA, CDR2 YNFKEQ. This CDR3 is CASSQEGGSDNSPLHF. In DNA, the CDR3 is TGTGCCAGCAGCCAAGAGGGGGGATCGGATAATTCACCCCTCCACTTT.

The V gene is TRBV20-1, the J gene TRBJ2-1; D remains ambiguous. The V gene lost 6 bases and the J gene lost 9 bases, with 12 bases spanning the gap. This CDR3 is 11 amino acids long. Germline lookup yields CDR1 DFQATT and CDR2 SNEGSKA (reference sequence). Here the CDR3 reads CSAAELVEQFF. The CDR3 DNA sequence: TGCAGTGCCGCTGAGTTGGTTGAGCAGTTCTTC.

The chain employs TRBV10-1 and TRBJ2-4; D possibly matches TRBD1 or TRBD2 (5 bases each). In germline, CDR1 is WNHNN, CDR2 SYGVQD (reference sequence). Trimming pared 0 bases from V and 5 bases from J, leaving 8 bases between. This CDR3 spans 14 amino acids. CDR3 region: CASSESGGENIQYF. In DNA, the CDR3 is TGCGCCAGCAGTGAGTCTGGGGGTGAAAACATTCAGTACTTC.

This rearrangement joins TRBV7-2 to TRBJ1-2; D is ambiguous. The CDR3 is 15 amino acids. Germline CDR1 and CDR2: SGHTA and FQGNSA. V lost 0 bases to trimming and J lost 4 bases, with 12 bases between them. CDR3 bases: TGTGCCAGCAGCTTAGCGCAGCGGATCAGCTATGGCTACACCTTC. Translation: CASSLAQRISYGYTF.

CDR3 sequence reads: CASSPLHDGRYEQYF. The CDR3 nucleotides read TGTGCCAGCAGCCCACTCCACGACGGACGCTACGAGCAGTACTTC. This sequence joins TRBV9 and TRBJ2-7, with D hard to call. CDR3 length: 15 residues. CDR1 and CDR2 (germline): SGDLS, YYNGEE. V shed 4 bases and J shed 3 bases, with 17 bases lying between them.